This T cell receptor (beta chain) was captured in a study of identical twins. Overall study results and limits: Conclusions were based on cross-sectional statistical analysis, without following the same donors. Cord blood beta clonotypes that were abundant carried fewer insertions, and memory repertoires showed no such trend.

Comments on this clonotype: Its matching antigen is unknown.

The authors used template switching to add a universal primer site and gave cDNA unique molecular identifiers. TCRdb reanalysed the 5' RACE reads using MiXCR and keeps one entry per CDR3 protein. The table records 270,000 or so distinct CDR3 sequences, about 8% of them present only once. Separately, the same data were catalogued under a study of yellow fever vaccine responses in identical twins.

The clonotype comes from a woman younger than 35 in good health. Material: CD8+ T cells sorted from blood.

The CDR3 sequence is CASKGGSGANVLTF. DNA for the CDR3: TGTGCCAGCAAGGGAGGCTCTGGGGCCAACGTCCTGACTTTC. The chain joins TRBV3-1 to TRBJ2-6; D perhaps matches TRBD2 (6 bases). V gave up 7 bases and J gave up 0 bases, with 7 bases separating them. From germline, CDR1 is LGHDT and CDR2 YNNKEL (reference sequence). The CDR3 spans 14 residues.